The rows below give T cell receptor beta chains drawn from one sample of a study of Graves' ophthalmopathy and Graves' hyperthyroidism. TCRdb re-derived calls from the multiplex PCR reads in MiXCR, one entry per CDR3 protein. Of about 740,000 distinct CDR3 sequences listed, approximately 40% were seen once; the top ten hold approximately 43%. The sequencing sample was made of peripheral blood. The receptors were sampled from an adult man with Graves' ophthalmopathy. The CDR3 runs from the conserved cysteine through the conserved F or W. D genes are given only for firm matches. Some rows mark clone size as missing; the rest say once, few, many or name a class of expanded clone.

V,length,D,J,size,CDR3,DNA
TRBV7-9,15,TRBD1,TRBJ1-2,many,CASSLVGGAYYGYTF,TGTGCCAGCAGCTTAGTAGGGGGCGCCTACTATGGCTACACCTTC
TRBV15,13,.,TRBJ2-7,once,CATSRGGVGEQYF,TGTGCCACCAGCAGAGGGGGGGTTGGGGAGCAGTACTTC
TRBV14,13,.,TRBJ1-1,.,CASSKGRNGEAFF,TGTGCCAGCAGCAAAGGTAGGAACGGTGAAGCTTTCTTT
TRBV14,14,TRBD2,TRBJ2-3,.,CASSHTSGTDTQYF,TGTGCCAGCAGCCATACTAGCGGCACAGATACGCAGTATTTT
TRBV19,12,.,TRBJ1-2,.,CASASHNYGYTF,TGTGCCAGTGCATCTCATAACTATGGCTACACCTTC
TRBV29-1,15,TRBD1,TRBJ2-4,few,CSVGRGGQGGNIQYF,TGCAGCGTTGGAAGAGGGGGACAGGGGGGGAACATTCAGTACTTC
TRBV25-1,14,.,TRBJ2-2,many,CASSRPGDTGELFF,TGTGCCAGCAGCCGACCAGGGGACACCGGGGAGCTGTTTTTT
TRBV2,11,.,TRBJ1-1,many,CASSENTEAFF,TGTGCCAGCAGCGAGAACACTGAAGCTTTCTTT
TRBV2,15,.,TRBJ1-1,few,CASSERHPPIIEAFF,TGTGCCAGCAGTGAACGGCACCCTCCGATTATTGAAGCTTTCTTT
TRBV3-1,14,.,TRBJ1-1,.,CASSQEVIGTEAFF,TGTGCCAGCAGCCAAGAGGTTATTGGCACTGAAGCTTTCTTT
TRBV9,14,TRBD1,TRBJ2-7,.,CASSAGQGSTEQYF,TGTGCCAGCAGCGCCGGACAGGGGTCGACCGAGCAGTACTTC
TRBV10-2,14,TRBD1,TRBJ2-7,many,CASSEMGQGYEQYF,TGCGCCAGCAGTGAGATGGGACAGGGGTACGAGCAGTACTTC
TRBV10-3,14,TRBD1,TRBJ2-2,.,CAISAGTGGGELFF,TGTGCCATCAGTGCCGGGACAGGGGGCGGGGAGCTGTTTTTT
TRBV19,14,.,TRBJ1-2,many,CASSPIEGSYGYTF,TGTGCCAGTAGTCCCATTGAGGGGAGCTATGGCTACACCTTC
TRBV6-5,14,TRBD1,TRBJ2-7,.,CASSYQDRGHEQYF,TGTGCCAGCAGTTACCAGGACAGGGGCCACGAGCAGTACTTC
TRBV15,17,.,TRBJ1-6,many,CATSPARGESYNSPLHF,TGTGCCACCAGCCCTGCTAGGGGGGAATCCTATAATTCACCCCTCCACTTT
TRBV7-9,17,.,TRBJ1-2,few,CASSQDPDRDDNYGYTF,TGTGCCAGCAGCCAAGACCCCGACCGGGACGATAACTATGGCTACACCTTC
TRBV24-1,14,.,TRBJ1-5,many,CASSLRGSNQPQHF,TGTGCCAGCAGCTTACGAGGGAGCAATCAGCCCCAGCATTTT
TRBV7-9,13,.,TRBJ1-2,many,CASSLGTIYGYTF,TGTGCCAGCAGCTTAGGGACAATCTATGGCTACACCTTC
TRBV24-1,13,.,TRBJ1-5,many,CATEGMSNQPQHF,TGTGCCACGGAGGGGATGAGCAATCAGCCCCAGCATTTT
TRBV5-6,17,TRBD1,TRBJ1-6,few,CASSRRGTGYVDSPLHF,TGTGCCAGCAGCCGGCGGGGGACAGGGTACGTTGATTCACCCCTCCACTTT
TRBV12-3/TRBV12-4,9,.,TRBJ2-6,few,CASSLALTF,TGTGCCAGCAGTTTAGCCCTGACTTTC
TRBV10-3,11,.,TRBJ1-1,many,CAISDGDEAFF,TGTGCCATCAGTGATGGGGATGAAGCTTTCTTT
TRBV20-1,14,.,TRBJ1-4,.,CSAPRVGANEKLFF,TGCAGTGCCCCACGGGTGGGCGCTAATGAAAAACTGTTTTTT
TRBV7-9,18,TRBD2,TRBJ2-5,few,CASSFRSTSGSYQETQYF,TGTGCCAGCAGCTTTAGATCAACTAGCGGGAGTTACCAAGAGACCCAGTACTTC
TRBV29-1,12,.,TRBJ2-5,many,CSARTEQETQYF,TGCAGCGCCCGGACAGAACAAGAGACCCAGTACTTC
TRBV19,14,.,TRBJ1-2,.,CASSISDGVYGYTF,TGTGCCAGTAGTATTTCGGACGGAGTCTATGGCTACACCTTC
TRBV12-3/TRBV12-4,14,TRBD1,TRBJ2-7,few,CASSSPQGWYEQYF,TGTGCCAGCAGTTCACCACAGGGGTGGTACGAGCAGTACTTC
TRBV5-6,12,.,TRBJ1-1,.,CASGAGASPRFF,TGTGCCAGCGGGGCGGGGGCCTCCCCTCGGTTCTTT
TRBV24-1,11,.,TRBJ2-5,many,CATSDSKTQYF,TGTGCCACCAGTGATTCTAAGACCCAGTACTTC
TRBV7-8,18,.,TRBJ2-6,few,CASSLHGGEISGANVLTF,TGTGCCAGCAGCTTACATGGGGGCGAGATCTCTGGGGCCAACGTCCTGACTTTC
TRBV4-3,14,.,TRBJ2-7,.,CASSPRLMTYEQYF,TGCGCCAGCAGCCCCCGACTGATGACCTACGAGCAGTACTTC
TRBV4-1,14,TRBD1,TRBJ1-1,few,CASSHNRGNTEAFF,TGCGCCAGCAGCCATAACAGGGGGAACACTGAAGCTTTCTTT
TRBV7-9,17,TRBD1,TRBJ2-5,few,CASSLGVGQATGETQYF,TGTGCCAGCAGCTTAGGGGTGGGACAGGCCACGGGGGAGACCCAGTACTTC
TRBV7-9,13,.,TRBJ2-7,many,CAGRTASSYEQYF,TGTGCCGGGAGAACGGCAAGCTCCTACGAGCAGTACTTC
TRBV12-3/TRBV12-4,14,TRBD1,TRBJ1-1,many,CASSDRGGDTEAFF,TGTGCCAGCAGCGACAGGGGAGGCGACACTGAAGCTTTCTTT
TRBV5-1,15,TRBD1,TRBJ1-1,many,CASSLTGTGNTEAFF,TGCGCCAGCAGCTTGACTGGGACAGGGAACACTGAAGCTTTCTTT
TRBV9,15,.,TRBJ1-6,many,CASTGTAQGNSPLHF,TGTGCCAGCACCGGGACGGCCCAGGGTAATTCACCCCTCCACTTT
TRBV7-9,13,.,TRBJ2-3,few,CASSSPSVDTQYF,TGTGCCAGCAGCTCTCCCTCCGTCGATACGCAGTATTTT
TRBV7-2,15,TRBD2,TRBJ2-7,.,CASSLSTSGGYEQYF,TGTGCCAGCAGCCTCTCGACTAGCGGGGGATACGAGCAGTACTTC
TRBV7-9,16,.,TRBJ2-6,many,CASSPPFPSGANVLTF,TGTGCCAGCAGCCCACCGTTTCCCTCTGGGGCCAACGTCCTGACTTTC
TRBV20-1,16,.,TRBJ1-3,few,CSARDRGRGTGNTIYF,TGCAGTGCTAGAGATCGAGGTCGCGGTACTGGAAACACCATATATTTT
TRBV11-2,17,.,TRBJ1-1,.,CASSLAGWGVRDTEAFF,TGTGCCAGCAGCTTAGCGGGTTGGGGGGTTAGGGACACTGAAGCTTTCTTT
TRBV19,13,.,TRBJ1-2,.,CASAPPANYGYTF,TGTGCCAGCGCCCCGCCAGCGAACTATGGCTACACCTTC
TRBV10-3,11,TRBD1,TRBJ1-1,many,CAISGGPEAFF,TGTGCCATCTCAGGGGGCCCTGAAGCTTTCTTT
TRBV15,13,.,TRBJ1-2,.,CATSRGVAYGYTF,TGTGCCACCAGCAGAGGGGTGGCCTATGGCTACACCTTC
TRBV14,16,.,TRBJ2-7,.,CASSQRVELSSYEQYF,TGTGCCAGCAGCCAAAGAGTCGAACTTAGCTCCTACGAGCAGTACTTC
TRBV19,13,.,TRBJ1-3,few,CASSRRSGNTIYF,TGTGCCAGTAGCCGCCGCTCTGGAAACACCATATATTTT
TRBV27,13,.,TRBJ2-5,many,CASSPDVGETQYF,TGTGCCAGCAGTCCGGACGTTGGCGAGACCCAGTACTTC
TRBV10-3,11,.,TRBJ2-2,many,CATAGTGELFF,TGTGCCACCGCAGGGACCGGGGAGCTGTTTTTT
TRBV7-9,15,.,TRBJ1-1,.,CATPPLAANRPEAFF,TGTGCCACACCCCCGTTGGCCGCAAATAGACCCGAAGCTTTCTTT
TRBV7-2,16,.,TRBJ2-2,few,CASSPRSTRVTGELFF,TGTGCCAGCAGCCCGCGAAGCACCCGAGTCACCGGGGAGCTGTTTTTT